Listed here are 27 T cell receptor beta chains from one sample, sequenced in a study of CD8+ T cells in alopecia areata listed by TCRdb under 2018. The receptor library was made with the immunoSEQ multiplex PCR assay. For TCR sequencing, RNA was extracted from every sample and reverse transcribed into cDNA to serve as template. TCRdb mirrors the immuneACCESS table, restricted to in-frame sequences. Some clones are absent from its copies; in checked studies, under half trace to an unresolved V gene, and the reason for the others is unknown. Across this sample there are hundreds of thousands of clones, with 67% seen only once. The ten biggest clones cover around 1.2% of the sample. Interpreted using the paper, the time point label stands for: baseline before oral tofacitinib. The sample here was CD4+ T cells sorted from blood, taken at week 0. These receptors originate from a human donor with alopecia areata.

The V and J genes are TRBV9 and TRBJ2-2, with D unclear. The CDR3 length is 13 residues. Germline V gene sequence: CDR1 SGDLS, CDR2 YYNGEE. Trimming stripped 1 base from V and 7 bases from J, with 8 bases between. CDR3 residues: CASSVSGFGELFF. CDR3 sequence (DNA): TGTGCCAGCAGCGTATCAGGATTCGGGGAGCTGTTTTTT.

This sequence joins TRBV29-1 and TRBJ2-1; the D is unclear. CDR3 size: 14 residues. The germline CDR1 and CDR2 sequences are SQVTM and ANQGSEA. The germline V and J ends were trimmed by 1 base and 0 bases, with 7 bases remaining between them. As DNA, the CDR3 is TGCAGCGTTGAAGCGGCGCTCTCCTACAATGAGCAGTTCTTC. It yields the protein CSVEAALSYNEQFF.

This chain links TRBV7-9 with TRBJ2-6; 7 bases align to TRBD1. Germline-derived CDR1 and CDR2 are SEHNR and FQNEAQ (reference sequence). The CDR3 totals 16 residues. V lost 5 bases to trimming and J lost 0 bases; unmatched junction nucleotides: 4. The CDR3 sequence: CASSATGSSGANVLTF. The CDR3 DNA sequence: TGTGCCAGCAGCGCGACAGGGAGCTCTGGGGCCAACGTCCTGACTTTC.

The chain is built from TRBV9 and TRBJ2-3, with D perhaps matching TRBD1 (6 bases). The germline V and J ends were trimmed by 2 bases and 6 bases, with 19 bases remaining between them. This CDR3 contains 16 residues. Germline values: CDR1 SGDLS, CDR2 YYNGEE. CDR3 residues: CASSVLRTAVTDTQYF. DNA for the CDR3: TGTGCCAGCAGCGTCCTCCGGACAGCCGTCACGGATACGCAGTATTTT.

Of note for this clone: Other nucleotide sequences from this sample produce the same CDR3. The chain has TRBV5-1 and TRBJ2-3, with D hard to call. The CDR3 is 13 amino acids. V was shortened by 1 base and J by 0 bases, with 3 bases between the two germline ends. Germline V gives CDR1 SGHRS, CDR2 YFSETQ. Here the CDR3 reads CASSLTSTDTQYF. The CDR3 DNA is TGCGCCAGCAGCTTGACCAGCACAGATACGCAGTATTTT.

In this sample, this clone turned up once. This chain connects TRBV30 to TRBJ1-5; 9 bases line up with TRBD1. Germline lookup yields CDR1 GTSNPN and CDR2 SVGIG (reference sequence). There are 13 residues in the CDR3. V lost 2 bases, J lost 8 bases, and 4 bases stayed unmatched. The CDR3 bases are TGTGCCTGGAGTACAGGGGGCGAGAAGCCCCAGCATTTT. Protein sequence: CAWSTGGEKPQHF.

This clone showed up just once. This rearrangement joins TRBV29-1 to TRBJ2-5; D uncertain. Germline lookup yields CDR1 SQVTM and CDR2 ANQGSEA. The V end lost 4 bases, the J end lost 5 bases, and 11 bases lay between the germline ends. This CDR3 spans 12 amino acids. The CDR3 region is CSVGGFSETQYF. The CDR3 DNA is TGCAGCGTTGGGGGATTTAGTGAGACCCAGTACTTC.

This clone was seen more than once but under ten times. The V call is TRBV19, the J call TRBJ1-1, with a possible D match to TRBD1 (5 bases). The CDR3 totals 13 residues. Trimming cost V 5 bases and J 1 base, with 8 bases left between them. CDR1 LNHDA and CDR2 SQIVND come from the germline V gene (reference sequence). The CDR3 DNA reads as TGTGCCAGTAGTCTCGACAGGAACACTGAAGCTTTCTTT. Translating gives CASSLDRNTEAFF.

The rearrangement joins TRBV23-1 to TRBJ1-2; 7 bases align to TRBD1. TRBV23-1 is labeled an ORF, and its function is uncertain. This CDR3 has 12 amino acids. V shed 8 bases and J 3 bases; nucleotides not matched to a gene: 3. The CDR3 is CASLGTDYGYTF. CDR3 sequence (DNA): TGCGCCAGCTTAGGGACAGACTATGGCTACACCTTC.

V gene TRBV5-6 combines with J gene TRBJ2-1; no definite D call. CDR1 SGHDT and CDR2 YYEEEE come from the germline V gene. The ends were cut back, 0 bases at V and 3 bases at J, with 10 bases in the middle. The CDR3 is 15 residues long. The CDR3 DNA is TGTGCCAGCAGCTTGGCTTACCAGATCTACAATGAGCAGTTCTTC. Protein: CASSLAYQIYNEQFF.

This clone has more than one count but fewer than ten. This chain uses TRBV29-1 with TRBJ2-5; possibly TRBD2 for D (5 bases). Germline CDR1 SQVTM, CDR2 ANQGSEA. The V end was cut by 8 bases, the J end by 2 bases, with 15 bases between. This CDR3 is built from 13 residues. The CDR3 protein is CSLRREPQETQYF. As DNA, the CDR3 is TGCAGCCTACGCCGGGAACCACAAGAGACCCAGTACTTC.

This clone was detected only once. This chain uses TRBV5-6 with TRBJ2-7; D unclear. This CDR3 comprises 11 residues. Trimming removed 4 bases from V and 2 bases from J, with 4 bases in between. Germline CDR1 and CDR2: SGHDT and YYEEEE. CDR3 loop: CASSDTYEQYF. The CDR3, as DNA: TGTGCCAGCAGCGATACCTACGAGCAGTACTTC.

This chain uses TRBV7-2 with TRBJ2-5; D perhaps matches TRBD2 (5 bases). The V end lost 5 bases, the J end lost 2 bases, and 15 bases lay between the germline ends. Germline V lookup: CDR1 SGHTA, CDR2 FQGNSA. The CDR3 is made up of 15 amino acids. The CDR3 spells CASSPRTLLQETQYF. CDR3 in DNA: TGTGCCAGCAGCCCTCGGACTCTTCTGCAAGAGACCCAGTACTTC.

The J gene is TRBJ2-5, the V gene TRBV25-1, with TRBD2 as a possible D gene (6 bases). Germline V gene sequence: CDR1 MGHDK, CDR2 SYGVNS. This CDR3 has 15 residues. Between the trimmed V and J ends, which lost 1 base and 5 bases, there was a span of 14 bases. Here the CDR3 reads CASSESPLARETQYF. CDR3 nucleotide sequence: TGTGCCAGCAGTGAATCCCCGCTAGCGAGGGAGACCCAGTACTTC.

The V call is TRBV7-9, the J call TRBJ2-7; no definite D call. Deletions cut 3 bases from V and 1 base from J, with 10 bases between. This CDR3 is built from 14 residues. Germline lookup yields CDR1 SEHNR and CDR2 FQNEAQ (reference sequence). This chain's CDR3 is CASSFLTGSYEQYF. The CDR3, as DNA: TGTGCCAGCAGCTTCTTGACCGGATCCTACGAGCAGTACTTC.

The CDR3 nucleotides read TGTGCCAGCAGTGCAGGGCAGGGGGCCTACAATGAGCAGTTCTTC. It yields the protein CASSAGQGAYNEQFF. V and J are TRBV2 and TRBJ2-1, with TRBD1 identical over 7 bases. Losses at the gene ends were 4 bases for V and 2 bases for J; bases not matched to a gene: 5. The germline V gene encodes CDR1 SNHLY and CDR2 FYNNEI. This CDR3 region has 15 residues. The full variable domain, completed using reference TRBV2 and TRBJ2-1, is EPEVTQTPSHQVTQMGQEVILRCVPISNHLYFYWYRQILGQKVEFLVSFYNNEISEKSEIFDDQFSVERPDGSNFTLKIRSTKLEDSAMYFCASSAGQGAYNEQFFGPGTRLTVL.

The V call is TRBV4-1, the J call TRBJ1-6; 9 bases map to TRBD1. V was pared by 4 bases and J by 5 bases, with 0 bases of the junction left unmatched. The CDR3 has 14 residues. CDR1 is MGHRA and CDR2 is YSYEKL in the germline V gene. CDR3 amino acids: CASSRTGDNSPLHF. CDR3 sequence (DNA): TGCGCCAGCAGCCGGACAGGGGATAATTCACCCCTCCACTTT.

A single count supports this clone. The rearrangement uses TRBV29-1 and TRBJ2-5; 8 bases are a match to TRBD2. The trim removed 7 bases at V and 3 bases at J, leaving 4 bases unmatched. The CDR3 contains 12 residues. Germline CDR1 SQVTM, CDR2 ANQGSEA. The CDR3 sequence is CSAHGGEETQYF. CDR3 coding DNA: TGCAGCGCCCACGGGGGGGAAGAGACCCAGTACTTC.

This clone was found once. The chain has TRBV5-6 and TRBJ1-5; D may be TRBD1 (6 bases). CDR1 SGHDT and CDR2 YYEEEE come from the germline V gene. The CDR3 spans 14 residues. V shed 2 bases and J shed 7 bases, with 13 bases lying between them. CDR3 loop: CASSFYREGQPQHF. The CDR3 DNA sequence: TGTGCCAGCAGCTTCTACAGGGAGGGCCAGCCCCAGCATTTT.

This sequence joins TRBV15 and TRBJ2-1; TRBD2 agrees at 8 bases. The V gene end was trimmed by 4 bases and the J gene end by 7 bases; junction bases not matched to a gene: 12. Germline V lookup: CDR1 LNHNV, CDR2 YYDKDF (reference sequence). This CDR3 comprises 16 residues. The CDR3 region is CATSNLGGAVVNEQFF. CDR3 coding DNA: TGTGCCACCAGCAACCTCGGGGGGGCCGTCGTGAATGAGCAGTTCTTC.

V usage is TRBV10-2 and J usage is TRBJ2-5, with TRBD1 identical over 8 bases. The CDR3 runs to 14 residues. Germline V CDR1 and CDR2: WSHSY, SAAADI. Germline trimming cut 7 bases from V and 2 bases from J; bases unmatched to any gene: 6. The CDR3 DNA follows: TGCGCCAGCACTGCGACAGGGGCGCAAGAGACCCAGTACTTC. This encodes CASTATGAQETQYF.

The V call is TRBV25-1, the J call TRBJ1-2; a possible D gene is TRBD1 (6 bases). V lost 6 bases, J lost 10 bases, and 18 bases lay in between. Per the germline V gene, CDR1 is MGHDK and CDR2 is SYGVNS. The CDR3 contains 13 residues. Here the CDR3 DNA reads TGTGCCAGCAGCTCGACAGGCTCTGGTGACTACACCTTC. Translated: CASSSTGSGDYTF.

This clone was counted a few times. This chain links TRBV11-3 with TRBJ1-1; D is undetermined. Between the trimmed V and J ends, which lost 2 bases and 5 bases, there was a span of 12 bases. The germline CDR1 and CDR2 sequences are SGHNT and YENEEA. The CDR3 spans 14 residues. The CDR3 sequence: CASSLSGEGTEAFF. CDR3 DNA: TGTGCCAGCAGCTTAAGTGGTGAAGGGACTGAAGCTTTCTTT.

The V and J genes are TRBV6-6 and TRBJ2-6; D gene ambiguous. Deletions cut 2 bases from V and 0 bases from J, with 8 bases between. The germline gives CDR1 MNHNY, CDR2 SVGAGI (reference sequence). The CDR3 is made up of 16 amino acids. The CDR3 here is CASSYPDLSGANVLTF. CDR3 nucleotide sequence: TGTGCCAGCAGTTACCCAGACCTCTCTGGGGCCAACGTCCTGACTTTC.

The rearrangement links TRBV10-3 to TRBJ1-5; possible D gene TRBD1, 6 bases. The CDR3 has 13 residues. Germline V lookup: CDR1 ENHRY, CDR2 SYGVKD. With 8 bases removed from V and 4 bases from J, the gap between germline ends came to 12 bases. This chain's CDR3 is CAIQPGQNQPQHF. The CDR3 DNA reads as TGTGCCATCCAGCCGGGACAAAATCAGCCCCAGCATTTT.

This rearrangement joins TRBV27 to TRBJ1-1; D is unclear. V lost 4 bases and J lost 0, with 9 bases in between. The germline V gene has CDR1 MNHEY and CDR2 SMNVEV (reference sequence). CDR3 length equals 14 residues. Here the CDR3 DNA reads TGTGCCAGCAGTTACCGACCAGTGAACACTGAAGCTTTCTTT. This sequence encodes CASSYRPVNTEAFF.

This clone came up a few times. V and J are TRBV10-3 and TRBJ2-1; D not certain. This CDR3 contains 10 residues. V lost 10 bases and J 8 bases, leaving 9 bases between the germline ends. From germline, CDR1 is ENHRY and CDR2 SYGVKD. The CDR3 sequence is CATGRDEQFF. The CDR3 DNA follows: TGTGCCACCGGACGCGATGAGCAGTTCTTC.